This entry lists 28 T cell receptor beta chains sequenced from one sample in a study of cytomegalovirus exposure and HLA in healthy donors. Use of 60 Vbeta and 13 Jbeta primers characterized the PCR. Assay: immunoSEQ multiplex PCR; the TCRdb copy retains only in-frame clones and omits some. The profile covers more than 100,000 clones, with approximately 70% appearing a single time and around 3.3% taken by the ten largest. What was sequenced was PBMCs. These TCRs come from a woman in her fifties or sixties in good health and CMV-seronegative.

This chain links TRBV2 with TRBJ2-3; perhaps TRBD1 as D (6 bases). This CDR3 is built from 13 residues. Per germline, CDR1 SNHLY and CDR2 FYNNEI. V dropped 4 bases and J dropped 3 bases, with 8 bases sitting between them. The CDR3 spells CASSGGRTDTQYF. The CDR3 region has the DNA TGTGCCAGCAGTGGGGGGCGAACAGATACGCAGTATTTT.

The rearrangement links TRBV4-2 to TRBJ2-7; 9 nucleotides align to TRBD1. V shed 3 bases and J 6 bases; nucleotides not matched to a gene: 18. CDR3 length: 18 amino acids. Germline CDR1 reads LGHNA; CDR2 reads YNFKEQ. The CDR3 nucleotides are TGTGCCAGCAGCCATGGGGGACAGGGATTGGGAAACTACGCCGAGCAGTACTTC. Translation: CASSHGGQGLGNYAEQYF.

J is TRBJ2-7 and V is TRBV28; 9 bases are a match to TRBD1. V lost 5 bases to trimming and J lost 1 base; unmatched junction nucleotides: 6. The CDR3 is made up of 15 amino acids. The germline V gene has CDR1 MDHEN and CDR2 SYDVKM. The CDR3 DNA reads TGTGCCAGCAGTGCAGCGGACAGGGGTTCCTACGAGCAGTACTTC. It specifies CASSAADRGSYEQYF.

This clone was found a few times. One end of the junction varies from germline; a read error may be responsible. This chain links TRBV27 with TRBJ1-3; TRBD1 matches at 9 bases. Germline values: CDR1 MNHEY, CDR2 SMNVEV (reference sequence). The CDR3 totals 13 residues. CDR3 amino acids: CASSATGGNAIYF. The DNA of the CDR3 is TGTGCCAGCAGTGCGACAGGGGGAAACGCCATATATTTT.

There are a few counts of this clone. The chain uses TRBV15 and TRBJ1-1; D unresolved. V was shortened by 3 bases and J by 0 bases, with 8 bases between the two germline ends. The CDR3 sequence is 14 residues long. Germline V gives CDR1 LNHNV, CDR2 YYDKDF (reference sequence). The CDR3 sequence is CATSSTQLNTEAFF. The CDR3 DNA is TGTGCCACCAGCAGTACACAGCTGAACACTGAAGCTTTCTTT.

The CDR3 sequence: CASSPDGYEQYF. The CDR3 DNA reads TGTGCCAGCAGTCCCGACGGGTACGAGCAGTACTTC. The chain carries TRBV6-5 and TRBJ2-7; D uncertain. The CDR3 is 12 residues long. Per germline, CDR1 MNHEY and CDR2 SVGAGI. V lost 5 bases and J 4 bases, leaving 9 bases between the germline ends.

V is TRBV7-6 and J is TRBJ2-7; D possibly corresponds to TRBD1 (6 bases). The CDR3 has 15 residues. The germline V gene has CDR1 SGHVS and CDR2 FNYEAQ. V shed 1 base and J shed 2 bases, with 12 bases lying between them. CDR3: CASSLGQAGPYEQYF. CDR3 DNA sequence: TGTGCCAGCAGCTTAGGACAGGCAGGCCCCTACGAGCAGTACTTC. Using reference TRBV7-6 and TRBJ2-7 for the parts outside the CDR3, the full variable domain is GAGVSQSPRYKVTKRGQDVALRCDPISGHVSLYWYRQALGQGPEFLTYFNYEAQQDKSGLPNDRFSAERPEGSISTLTIQRTEQRDSAMYRCASSLGQAGPYEQYFGPGTRLTVT.

The chain couples TRBV28 to TRBJ2-3, with 8 positions matching TRBD2. The CDR3 has 14 amino acids. Germline V gene data show CDR1 as MDHEN and CDR2 as SYDVKM. Trimming at V came to 5 bases and at J to 4 bases, leaving 5 bases not matched to a gene. DNA for the CDR3: TGTGCCAGCAGTGGGGCAGCGGGAGCAGATACGCAGTATTTT. The encoded protein is CASSGAAGADTQYF. Complete variable domain (other parts from reference TRBV28 and TRBJ2-3): DVKVTQSSRYLVKRTGEKVFLECVQDMDHENMFWYRQDPGLGLRLIYFSYDVKMKEKGDIPEGYSVSREKKERFSLILESASTNQTSMYLCASSGAAGADTQYFGPGTRLTVL.

The chain is built from TRBV30 and TRBJ1-4; perhaps TRBD1 as D (6 bases). CDR1 is GTSNPN, CDR2 SVGIG, per germline (reference sequence). This CDR3 spans 13 amino acids. The V end lost 6 bases, the J end lost 4 bases, and 12 bases lay between the germline ends. CDR3 residues: CACQQGNNEKLFF. CDR3 nucleotides: TGTGCCTGCCAACAGGGAAATAATGAAAAACTGTTTTTT. The full variable domain, its missing parts supplied by reference TRBV30 and TRBJ1-4, is SQTIHQWPATLVQPVGSPLSLECTVEGTSNPNLYWYRQAAGRGLQLLFYSVGIGQISSEVPQNLSASRPQDRQFILSSKKLLLSDSGFYLCACQQGNNEKLFFGSGTQLSVL.

The chain couples TRBV10-3 to TRBJ1-1; 8 positions match TRBD1. CDR3 length: 15 amino acids. V lost 6 bases, J lost 7 bases, and 13 bases stayed unmatched. In germline, CDR1 is ENHRY, CDR2 SYGVKD. The CDR3 loop reads CAIRAPDRGDFEAFF. In DNA, the CDR3 is TGTGCCATCAGGGCACCCGACAGGGGCGATTTTGAAGCTTTCTTT.

The genes are TRBV7-6 and TRBJ2-4; tentative D call: TRBD2 (6 bases). CDR1 and CDR2 (germline): SGHVS, FNYEAQ. With 4 bases removed from V and 0 bases from J, the gap between germline ends came to 19 bases. The CDR3 runs 18 residues. The DNA of the CDR3 is TGTGCCAGCAGCTCCCCGGGACTCAAACCTTTAGCCAAAAACATTCAGTACTTC. Translation gives CASSSPGLKPLAKNIQYF.

The J gene is TRBJ2-1, the V gene TRBV7-2; TRBD2 aligns across 14 bases. CDR1 is SGHTA and CDR2 is FQGNSA in the germline V gene. The CDR3 consists of 18 residues. V dropped 3 bases and J dropped 1; count of bases not matched to a gene: 5. CDR3 protein: CASSFGTSGSGSYNEQFF. CDR3 bases: TGTGCCAGCAGCTTCGGGACTAGCGGGAGTGGATCCTACAATGAGCAGTTCTTC.

The CDR3 DNA follows: TGTGCCAGCAGTTTTACCCGAGGGGGACAGGGGACCTACGAGCAGTACTTC. Amino acids: CASSFTRGGQGTYEQYF. The chain is built from TRBV27 and TRBJ2-7, with TRBD1 matching 10 bases. Germline-derived CDR1 and CDR2 are MNHEY and SMNVEV (reference sequence). After removal of 3 bases from V and 2 bases from J, the junction contained 10 bases not matched to a gene. The CDR3 has 17 residues.

The chain couples TRBV28 to TRBJ1-1; D unclear. This CDR3 is built from 15 residues. From germline, CDR1 is MDHEN and CDR2 SYDVKM. Trimming took 2 bases from V and 0 from J, leaving 10 bases between them. The CDR3 bases are TGTGCCAGCAGTTTACCCGACGGGTTGAACACTGAAGCTTTCTTT. It specifies CASSLPDGLNTEAFF.

Only a few counts were recorded for this clone. V is TRBV10-3 and J is TRBJ1-1; D call uncertain. Germline V CDR1 and CDR2: ENHRY, SYGVKD. The CDR3 has 14 amino acids. V gave up 10 bases and J gave up 1 base, with 16 bases separating them. DNA of the CDR3: TGTGCCACGCTTCCATGGGCGGGGAACACTGAAGCTTTCTTT. Translation: CATLPWAGNTEAFF.

In its sample, this clone was seen a few times. The chain has TRBV5-1 and TRBJ2-7; D might be TRBD2 (5 bases). The CDR3 consists of 14 residues. Germline V lookup: CDR1 SGHRS, CDR2 YFSETQ. The ends were cut back, 3 bases at V and 5 bases at J, with 15 bases in the middle. CDR3 in DNA: TGCGCCAGCAGCTGGGGAGTCCAAGGAGACGAGCAGTACTTC. Amino acids: CASSWGVQGDEQYF.

This clone was found a few times. The chain carries TRBV28 and TRBJ2-4; TRBD1 aligns across 7 bases. J gave up 8 bases and V 2 bases, and 9 bases lay outside the gene matches. This CDR3 is 15 amino acids long. From germline, CDR1 is MDHEN and CDR2 SYDVKM. The CDR3 DNA reads as TGTGCCAGCAGTTTAAGGGCCGACAGGGCGGACATTCAGTACTTC. Residues: CASSLRADRADIQYF.

The V call is TRBV4-1, the J call TRBJ2-1; maybe TRBD1 (7 bases). The CDR3 spans 15 residues. From germline, CDR1 is MGHRA and CDR2 YSYEKL. V was clipped by 6 bases and J by 4 bases, with 16 bases between them. CDR3 nucleotide sequence: TGCGCCAGCAGACCTGAGACAGGGACTTACAATGAGCAGTTCTTC. Protein product: CASRPETGTYNEQFF.

This clone was picked up a small number of times. The chain uses TRBV5-1 and TRBJ2-3; 7 bases match TRBD1. Losses at the gene ends were 0 bases for V and 1 base for J; bases not matched to a gene: 2. This CDR3 comprises 15 residues. Germline loops: CDR1 SGHRS, CDR2 YFSETQ. CDR3 in DNA: TGCGCCAGCAGCTTGGGGACAGGTGGCACAGATACGCAGTATTTT. This sequence encodes CASSLGTGGTDTQYF.

V usage is TRBV6-6 and J usage is TRBJ2-7; TRBD2 matches 12 bases. CDR1 is MNHNY, CDR2 SVGAGI, per germline (reference sequence). The CDR3 has 15 amino acids. J lost 2 bases, V lost 4 bases, and 3 bases had no gene match. The CDR3 spells CASSSGLAGTYEQYF. In DNA form, the CDR3 reads TGTGCCAGCAGTTCAGGACTAGCGGGGACCTACGAGCAGTACTTC.

This clone was counted once. The V gene is TRBV4-2, the J gene TRBJ2-5, with unresolved D. Trimming pared 1 base from V and 1 base from J, leaving 13 bases between. From germline, CDR1 is LGHNA and CDR2 YNFKEQ. The CDR3 sequence is 16 residues long. CDR3 residues: CASSQGVATPQETQYF. CDR3 coding DNA: TGTGCCAGCAGCCAAGGGGTAGCAACCCCCCAAGAGACCCAGTACTTC.

This chain links TRBV4-3 with TRBJ2-1; 9 bases are shared with TRBD1. The junction had 9 bases not matched to a gene; V was cut back by 4 bases and J by 2 bases. CDR1 and CDR2 (germline): LGHNA, YSLEER. CDR3 length: 17 amino acids. CDR3 amino acids: CASSLHPTGGAYNEQFF. The CDR3 coding sequence is TGCGCCAGCAGCCTTCACCCGACAGGGGGGGCCTACAATGAGCAGTTCTTC.

V is TRBV6-5 and J is TRBJ1-2; 9 bases fit TRBD1. Germline V gene sequence: CDR1 MNHEY, CDR2 SVGAGI. V trimming: 6 bases; J trimming: 6 bases; junction bases outside the gene matches: 2. The CDR3 has 12 residues. CDR3 loop: CASRGQGHGYTF. CDR3 nucleotide sequence: TGTGCCAGCAGGGGACAGGGACATGGCTACACCTTC.

About this clone itself: Other DNA sequences within the sample encode an identical CDR3. The chain uses TRBV30 and TRBJ2-1, with 9 bases that match TRBD2. This CDR3 comprises 14 residues. The V segment lost 2 bases and the J segment 9 bases; nucleotides outside the gene matches: 8. CDR1 and CDR2 from the germline V gene are GTSNPN and SVGIG (reference sequence). The CDR3 coding sequence is TGTGCCTGGAGTCCGGATAGCGGGGGATCTGAGCAGTTCTTC. Translation: CAWSPDSGGSEQFF. Supplemented by reference TRBV30 and TRBJ2-1, the full variable domain reads SQTIHQWPATLVQPVGSPLSLECTVEGTSNPNLYWYRQAAGRGLQLLFYSVGIGQISSEVPQNLSASRPQDRQFILSSKKLLLSDSGFYLCAWSPDSGGSEQFFGPGTRLTVL.

The chain employs TRBV6-5 and TRBJ2-1; D is perhaps TRBD2 (6 bases). The CDR3 sequence is 15 residues long. Germline CDR1 and CDR2: MNHEY and SVGAGI. The V end lost 7 bases, the J end lost 4 bases, and 17 bases lay between the germline ends. In DNA form, the CDR3 reads TGTGCCAGCACTTCGGGAGCCCTGGGGTACAATGAGCAGTTCTTC. It encodes CASTSGALGYNEQFF.

In this sample, this clone turned up a few times. V is TRBV30 and J is TRBJ1-4; possibly TRBD1 for D (6 bases). The CDR3 contains 14 residues. The germline V and J ends were trimmed by 3 bases and 3 bases, with 11 bases remaining between them. Looked up from germline, CDR1 is GTSNPN and CDR2 is SVGIG (reference sequence). Here the CDR3 DNA reads TGTGCCTGGAGGTACAGGGCGGCTAATGAAAAACTGTTTTTT. Translated, it gives CAWRYRAANEKLFF.

J is TRBJ1-2 and V is TRBV29-1, with D perhaps matching TRBD1 (6 bases). With 5 bases removed from V and 0 bases from J, the gap between germline ends came to 13 bases. This CDR3 is built from 14 residues. Germline-derived CDR1 and CDR2 are SQVTM and ANQGSEA. The CDR3 sequence: CSVKGGEANYGYTF. The CDR3 DNA reads TGCAGCGTTAAGGGGGGGGAAGCTAACTATGGCTACACCTTC.

The rearrangement joins TRBV7-9 to TRBJ1-1; D unclear. Per the germline V gene, CDR1 is SEHNR and CDR2 is FQNEAQ (reference sequence). This CDR3 region has 13 residues. V was trimmed by 4 bases and J by 1 base, leaving 7 bases between them. The CDR3 spells CASSSQENTEAFF. Written as DNA, the CDR3 is TGTGCCAGCAGCTCGCAGGAGAACACTGAAGCTTTCTTT.